This T cell receptor beta chain was retrieved from a study of vaccination effects on CD4 cells after COVID-19. Study information: Everyone in the study got two shots of either the BNT162b2 or mRNA-1273 vaccine.

On this clone itself: Its antigen is unknown.

CDR3 length: 15 amino acids. Germline V CDR1 and CDR2: GTSNPN, SVGIG (reference sequence). The ends lost 1 base at V and 4 bases at J; junction bases unmatched: 6. Sequencing was preceded by expansion of antigen-specific CD4+ T cells with viral peptide pools in the ViraFEST assay. Subsequent to a culture period of roughly 11 days, CD4+ T cells were isolated. According to the study, vaccine recipients showed no prior SARS-CoV-2 infection and negative nucleocapsid antibodies. General study points: The study enrolled few convalescent patients and sampled no early post-infection timepoints. Clones arising from infection and from vaccination showed marked clonal contraction late after vaccination.

This table comes from immunoSEQ multiplex PCR, and its TCRdb copy is limited to in-frame clones, with some not included. The table has about 43,000 clones, roughly four fifths seen once. The source is a human donor who received a COVID-19 vaccine. This rearrangement joins TRBV30 to TRBJ1-1, with TRBD1 identical over 10 bases. The source was CD4+ T cells from PBMCs cultured with SARS-CoV-2 spike peptides, collected before COVID-19 vaccination. In DNA form, the CDR3 reads TGTGCCTGGAGTGCATGGGGACAGGGGCTCACTGAAGCTTTCTTT. Protein product: CAWSAWGQGLTEAFF.